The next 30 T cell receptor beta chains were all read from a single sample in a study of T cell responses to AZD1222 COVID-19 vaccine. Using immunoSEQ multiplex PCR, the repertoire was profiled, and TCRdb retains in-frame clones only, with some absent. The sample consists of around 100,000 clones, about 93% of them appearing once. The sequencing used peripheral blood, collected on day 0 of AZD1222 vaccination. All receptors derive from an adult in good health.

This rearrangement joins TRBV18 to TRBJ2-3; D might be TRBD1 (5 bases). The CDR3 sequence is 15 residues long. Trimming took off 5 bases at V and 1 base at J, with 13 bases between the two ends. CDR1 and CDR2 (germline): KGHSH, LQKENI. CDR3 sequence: CASSGNLGRTDTQYF. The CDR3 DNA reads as TGTGCCAGCTCAGGTAATTTGGGGCGCACAGATACGCAGTATTTT.

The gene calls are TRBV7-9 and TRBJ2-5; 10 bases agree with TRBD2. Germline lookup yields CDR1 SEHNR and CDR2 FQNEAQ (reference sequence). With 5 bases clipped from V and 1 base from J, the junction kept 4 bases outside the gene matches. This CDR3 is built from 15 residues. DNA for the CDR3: TGTGCCAGCAGCCCGGGACTAGCGCCCCAAGAGACCCAGTACTTC. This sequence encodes CASSPGLAPQETQYF.

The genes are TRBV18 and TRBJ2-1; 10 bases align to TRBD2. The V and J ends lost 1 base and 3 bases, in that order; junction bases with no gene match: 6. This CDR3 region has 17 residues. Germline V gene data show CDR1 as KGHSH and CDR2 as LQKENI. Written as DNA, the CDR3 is TGTGCCAGCTCACCACGAGCTAGCGGGAGCAACTACAATGAGCAGTTCTTC. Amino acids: CASSPRASGSNYNEQFF.

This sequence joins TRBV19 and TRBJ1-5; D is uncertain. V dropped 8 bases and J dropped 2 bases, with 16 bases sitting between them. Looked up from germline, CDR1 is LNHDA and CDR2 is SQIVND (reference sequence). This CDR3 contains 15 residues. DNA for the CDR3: TGTGCCAGTTCCACCGGCAAAAGAGGCAATCAGCCCCAGCATTTT. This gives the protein CASSTGKRGNQPQHF. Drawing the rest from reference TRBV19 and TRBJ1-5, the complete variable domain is DGGITQSPKYLFRKEGQNVTLSCEQNLNHDAMYWYRQDPGQGLRLIYYSQIVNDFQKGDIAEGYSVSREKKESFPLTVTSAQKNPTAFYLCASSTGKRGNQPQHFGDGTRLSIL.

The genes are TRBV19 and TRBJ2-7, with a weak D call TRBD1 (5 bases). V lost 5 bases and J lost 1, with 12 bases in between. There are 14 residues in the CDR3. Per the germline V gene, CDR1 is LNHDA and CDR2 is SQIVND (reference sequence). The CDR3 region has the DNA TGTGCCAGTAGTTCCAAGGGGCAATCCTACGAGCAGTACTTC. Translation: CASSSKGQSYEQYF.

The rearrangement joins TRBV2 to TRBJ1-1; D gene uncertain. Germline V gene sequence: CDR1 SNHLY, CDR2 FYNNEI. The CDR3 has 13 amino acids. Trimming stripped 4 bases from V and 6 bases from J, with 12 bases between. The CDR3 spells CASSGTPGPEAFF. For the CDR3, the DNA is TGTGCCAGCAGTGGAACCCCTGGACCTGAAGCTTTCTTT.

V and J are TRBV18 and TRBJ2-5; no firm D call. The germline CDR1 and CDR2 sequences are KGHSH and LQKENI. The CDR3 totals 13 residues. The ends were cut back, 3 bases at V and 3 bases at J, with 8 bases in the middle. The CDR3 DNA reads TGTGCCAGCTCACCGGCCACCGAAGAGACCCAGTACTTC. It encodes CASSPATEETQYF.

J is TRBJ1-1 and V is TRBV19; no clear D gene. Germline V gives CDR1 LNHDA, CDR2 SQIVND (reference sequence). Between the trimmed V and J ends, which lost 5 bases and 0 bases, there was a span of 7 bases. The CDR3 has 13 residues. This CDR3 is CASSDEVNTEAFF. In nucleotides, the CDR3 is TGTGCCAGTAGTGACGAGGTGAACACTGAAGCTTTCTTT.

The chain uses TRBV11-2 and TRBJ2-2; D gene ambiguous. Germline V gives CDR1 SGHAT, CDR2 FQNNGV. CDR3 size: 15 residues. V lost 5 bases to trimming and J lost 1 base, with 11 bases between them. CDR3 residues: CASSPLTENTGELFF. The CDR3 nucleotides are TGTGCCAGCAGCCCCTTGACGGAGAACACCGGGGAGCTGTTTTTT.

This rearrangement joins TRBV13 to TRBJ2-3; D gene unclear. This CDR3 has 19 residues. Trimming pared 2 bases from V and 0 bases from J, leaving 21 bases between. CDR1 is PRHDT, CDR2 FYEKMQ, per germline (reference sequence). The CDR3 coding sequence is TGTGCCAGCAGCTTATCTGTTTCTTTGTCAACCCCTAGCACAGATACGCAGTATTTT. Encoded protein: CASSLSVSLSTPSTDTQYF.

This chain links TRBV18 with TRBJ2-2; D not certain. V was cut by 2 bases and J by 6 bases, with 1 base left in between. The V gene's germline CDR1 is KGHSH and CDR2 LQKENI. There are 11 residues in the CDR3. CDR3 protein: CASSPAGELFF. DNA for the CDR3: TGTGCCAGCTCACCAGCCGGGGAGCTGTTTTTT.

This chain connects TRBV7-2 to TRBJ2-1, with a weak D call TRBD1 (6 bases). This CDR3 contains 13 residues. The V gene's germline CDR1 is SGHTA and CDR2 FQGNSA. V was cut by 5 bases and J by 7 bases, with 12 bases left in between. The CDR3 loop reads CASSGTRTNEQFF. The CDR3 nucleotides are TGTGCCAGCAGCGGGACACGAACAAATGAGCAGTTCTTC.

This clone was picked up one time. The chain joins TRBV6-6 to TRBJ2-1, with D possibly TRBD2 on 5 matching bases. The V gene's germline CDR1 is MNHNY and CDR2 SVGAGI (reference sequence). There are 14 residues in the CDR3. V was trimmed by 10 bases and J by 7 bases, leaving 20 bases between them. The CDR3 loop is CATALAGSSNEQFF. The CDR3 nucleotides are TGTGCCACAGCTCTAGCTGGGAGTTCGAATGAGCAGTTCTTC.

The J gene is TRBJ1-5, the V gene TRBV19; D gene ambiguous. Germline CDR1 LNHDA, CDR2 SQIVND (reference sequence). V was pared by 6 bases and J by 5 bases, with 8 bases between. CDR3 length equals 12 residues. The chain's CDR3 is CASSTGDQPQHF. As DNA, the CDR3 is TGTGCCAGTAGCACTGGGGATCAGCCCCAGCATTTT.

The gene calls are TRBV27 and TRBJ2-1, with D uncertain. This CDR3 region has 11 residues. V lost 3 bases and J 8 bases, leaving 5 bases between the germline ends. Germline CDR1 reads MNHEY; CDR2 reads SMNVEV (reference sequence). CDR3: CASSFLDEQFF. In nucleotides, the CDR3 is TGTGCCAGCAGTTTTTTGGATGAGCAGTTCTTC.

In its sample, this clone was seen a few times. The CDR3 sequence is CASRELAGEQYF. CDR3 in DNA: TGTGCCAGCAGGGAGCTTGCGGGGGAGCAGTACTTC. The V and J genes are TRBV6-5 and TRBJ2-7; D might be TRBD2 (6 bases). The CDR3 has 12 amino acids. Germline V gene sequence: CDR1 MNHEY, CDR2 SVGAGI. With 6 bases removed from V and 7 bases from J, the gap between germline ends came to 13 bases.

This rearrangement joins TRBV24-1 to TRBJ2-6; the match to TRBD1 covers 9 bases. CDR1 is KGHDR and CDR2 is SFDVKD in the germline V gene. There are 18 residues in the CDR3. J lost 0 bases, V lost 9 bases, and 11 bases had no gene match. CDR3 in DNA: TGTGCCACCTGTGGCACGACAGGGGGGGACTCTGGGGCCAACGTCCTGACTTTC. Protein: CATCGTTGGDSGANVLTF.

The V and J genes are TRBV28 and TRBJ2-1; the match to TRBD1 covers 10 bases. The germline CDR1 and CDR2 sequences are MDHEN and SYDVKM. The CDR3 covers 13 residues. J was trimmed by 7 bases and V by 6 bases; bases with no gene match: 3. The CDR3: CASSRTGGNEQFF. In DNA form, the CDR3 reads TGTGCCAGCAGCAGGACAGGGGGGAATGAGCAGTTCTTC.

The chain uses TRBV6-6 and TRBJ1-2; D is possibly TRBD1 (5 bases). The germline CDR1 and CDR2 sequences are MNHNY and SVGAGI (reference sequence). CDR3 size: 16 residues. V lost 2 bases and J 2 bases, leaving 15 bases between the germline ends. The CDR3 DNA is TGTGCCAGCAGTTACCAGGGCAGGGTAGGAAACTATGGCTACACCTTC. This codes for CASSYQGRVGNYGYTF.

The CDR3 protein is CASSHGSETGNEKLFF. The CDR3, as DNA: TGCGCCAGCAGCCACGGCAGCGAGACGGGGAATGAAAAACTGTTTTTT. The chain uses TRBV4-1 and TRBJ1-4; D remains ambiguous. Germline CDR1 MGHRA, CDR2 YSYEKL. Trimming cost V 3 bases and J 5 bases, with 16 bases left between them. The CDR3 runs 16 residues.

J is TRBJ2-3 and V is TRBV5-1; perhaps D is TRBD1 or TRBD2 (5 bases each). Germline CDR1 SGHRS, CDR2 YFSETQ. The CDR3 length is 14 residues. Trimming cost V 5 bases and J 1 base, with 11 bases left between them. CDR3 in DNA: TGCGCCAGCAGAGGGGTAGCGCGCACAGATACGCAGTATTTT. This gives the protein CASRGVARTDTQYF.

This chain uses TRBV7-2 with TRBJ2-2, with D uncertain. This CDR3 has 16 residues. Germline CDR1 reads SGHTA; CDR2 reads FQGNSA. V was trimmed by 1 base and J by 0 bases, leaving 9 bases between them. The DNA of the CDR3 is TGTGCCAGCAGCTTAGGGTTGGGGTCGAACACCGGGGAGCTGTTTTTT. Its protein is CASSLGLGSNTGELFF.

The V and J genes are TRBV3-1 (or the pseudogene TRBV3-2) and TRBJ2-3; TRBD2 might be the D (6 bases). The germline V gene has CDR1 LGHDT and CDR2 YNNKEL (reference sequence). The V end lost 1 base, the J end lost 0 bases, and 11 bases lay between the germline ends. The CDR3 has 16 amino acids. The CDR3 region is CASSQAEGTSTDTQYF. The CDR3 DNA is TGTGCCAGCAGCCAAGCGGAAGGGACTAGCACAGATACGCAGTATTTT.

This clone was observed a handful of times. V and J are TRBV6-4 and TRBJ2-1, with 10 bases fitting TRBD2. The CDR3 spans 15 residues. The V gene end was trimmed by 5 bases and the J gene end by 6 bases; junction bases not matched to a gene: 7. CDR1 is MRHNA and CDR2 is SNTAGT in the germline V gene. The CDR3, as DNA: TGTGCCAGCAGTTCGCTAGCGGGAGAATCCAATGAGCAGTTCTTC. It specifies CASSSLAGESNEQFF.

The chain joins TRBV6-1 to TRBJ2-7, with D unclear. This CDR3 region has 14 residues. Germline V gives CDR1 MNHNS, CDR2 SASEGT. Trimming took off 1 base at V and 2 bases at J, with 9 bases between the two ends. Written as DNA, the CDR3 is TGTGCCAGCAGTGAAGAGCCGGTCGCCTACGAGCAGTACTTC. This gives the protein CASSEEPVAYEQYF.

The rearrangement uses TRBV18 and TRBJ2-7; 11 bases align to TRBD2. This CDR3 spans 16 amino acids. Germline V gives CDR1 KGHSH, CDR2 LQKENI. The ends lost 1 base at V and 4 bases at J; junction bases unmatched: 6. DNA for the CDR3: TGTGCCAGCTCACCACAAACTAGCGGGAGTTTTTACGAGCAGTACTTC. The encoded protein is CASSPQTSGSFYEQYF.

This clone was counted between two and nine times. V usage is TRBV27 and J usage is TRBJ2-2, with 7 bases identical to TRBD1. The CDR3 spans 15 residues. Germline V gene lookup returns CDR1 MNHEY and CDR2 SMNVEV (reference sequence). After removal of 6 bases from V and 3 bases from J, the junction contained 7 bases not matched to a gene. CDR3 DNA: TGTGCCAGCAGCACAGGACAGGTGCACACCGGGGAGCTGTTTTTT. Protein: CASSTGQVHTGELFF.

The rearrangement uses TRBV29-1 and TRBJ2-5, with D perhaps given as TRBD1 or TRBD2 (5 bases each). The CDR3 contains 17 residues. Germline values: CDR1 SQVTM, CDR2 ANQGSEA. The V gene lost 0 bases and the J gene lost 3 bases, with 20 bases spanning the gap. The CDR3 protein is CSVEDIFSGRGEETQYF. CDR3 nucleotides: TGCAGCGTTGAAGATATATTCTCGGGGCGAGGGGAAGAGACCCAGTACTTC. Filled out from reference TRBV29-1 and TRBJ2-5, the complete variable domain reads SAVISQKPSRDICQRGTSLTIQCQVDSQVTMMFWYRQQPGQSLTLIATANQGSEATYESGFVIDKFPISRPNLTFSTLTVSNMSPEDSSIYLCSVEDIFSGRGEETQYFGPGTRLLVL.

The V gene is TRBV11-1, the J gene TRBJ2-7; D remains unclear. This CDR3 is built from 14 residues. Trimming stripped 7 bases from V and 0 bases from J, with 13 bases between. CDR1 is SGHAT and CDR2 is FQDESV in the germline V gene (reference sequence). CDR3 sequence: CASTLGPSSYEQYF. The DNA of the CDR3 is TGTGCCAGCACCCTAGGTCCTAGCTCCTACGAGCAGTACTTC. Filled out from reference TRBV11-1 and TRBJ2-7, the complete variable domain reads EAEVAQSPRYKITEKSQAVAFWCDPISGHATLYWYRQILGQGPELLVQFQDESVVDDSQLPKDRFSAERLKGVDSTLKIQPAELGDSAMYLCASTLGPSSYEQYFGPGTRLTVT.

CDR3 region: CASSSNTDTAQYF. For the CDR3, the DNA is TGCGCCAGCAGCTCTAACACGGATACTGCCCAGTACTTC. The V and J genes are TRBV5-1 and TRBJ2-5; D uncertain. This CDR3 region has 13 residues. The V and J ends lost 3 bases and 9 bases respectively, with 15 bases between them. Germline V gene data show CDR1 as SGHRS and CDR2 as YFSETQ.